This note documents a single T cell receptor beta chain sequence. Its cognate antigen is unknown. This sample stems from a study of spatial heterogeneity in lung cancer. Study context: Consistently, beta-chain sequences turned up in larger numbers than alpha-chain sequences did. In the raw reads, each unique TCR and UMI combination was present more than ten times on average.

General study findings and limits: The study found that expanded intratumoral alpha and beta TCR counts tracked tumor mutation counts.

Time point here: sample taken at primary tumor resection. CDR3 length: 17 residues. Germline CDR1 is DFQATT and CDR2 is SNEGSKA (reference sequence). V lost 2 bases and J 4 bases, leaving 20 bases between the germline ends. TCRdb reprocessed the 5' RACE reads via MiXCR and lists one record per CDR3 protein. This table has about 10,000 distinct CDR3 sequences, about an eighth appearing once. The origin of this receptor is a male donor with early-stage non-small cell lung cancer. The sample was lung tumor tissue, taken at surgery. V is TRBV20-1 and J is TRBJ2-2, with D perhaps matching TRBD2 (7 bases). Written as DNA, the CDR3 is TGCAGTGCTAGAACCCAGGCGGGGGCTCCTGCCACCGGGGAGCTGTTTTTT. Residues: CSARTQAGAPATGELFF.